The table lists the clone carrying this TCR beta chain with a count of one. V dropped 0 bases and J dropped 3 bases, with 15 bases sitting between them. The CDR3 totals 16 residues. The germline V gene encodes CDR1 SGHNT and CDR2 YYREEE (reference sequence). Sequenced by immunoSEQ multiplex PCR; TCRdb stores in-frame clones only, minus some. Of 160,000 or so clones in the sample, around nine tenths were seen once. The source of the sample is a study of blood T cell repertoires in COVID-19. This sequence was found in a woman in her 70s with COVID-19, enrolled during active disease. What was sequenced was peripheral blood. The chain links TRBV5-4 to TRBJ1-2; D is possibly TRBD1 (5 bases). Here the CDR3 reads CASSLGSGVFDYGYTF. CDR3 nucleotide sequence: TGTGCCAGCAGCTTGGGGTCGGGGGTTTTTGACTATGGCTACACCTTC.